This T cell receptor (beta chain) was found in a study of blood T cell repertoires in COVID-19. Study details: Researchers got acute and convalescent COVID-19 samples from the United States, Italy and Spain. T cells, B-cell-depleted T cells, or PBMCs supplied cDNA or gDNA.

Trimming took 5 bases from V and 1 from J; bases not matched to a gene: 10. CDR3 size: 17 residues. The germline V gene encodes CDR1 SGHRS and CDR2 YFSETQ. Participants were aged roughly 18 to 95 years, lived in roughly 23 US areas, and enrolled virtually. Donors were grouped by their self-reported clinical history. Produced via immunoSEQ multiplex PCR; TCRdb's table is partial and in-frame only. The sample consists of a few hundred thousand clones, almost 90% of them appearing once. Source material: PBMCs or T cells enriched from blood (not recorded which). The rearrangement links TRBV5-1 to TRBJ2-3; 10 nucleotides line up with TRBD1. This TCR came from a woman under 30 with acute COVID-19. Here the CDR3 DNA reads TGCGCCAGCAGGAGCTTTTATGGGACAGGGGGCACAGATACGCAGTATTTT. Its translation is CASRSFYGTGGTDTQYF. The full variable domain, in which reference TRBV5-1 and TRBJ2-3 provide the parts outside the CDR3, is KAGVTQTPRYLIKTRGQQVTLSCSPISGHRSVSWYQQTPGQGLQFLFEYFSETQRNKGNFPGRFSGRQFSNSRSEMNVSTLELGDSALYLCASRSFYGTGGTDTQYFGPGTRLTVL.